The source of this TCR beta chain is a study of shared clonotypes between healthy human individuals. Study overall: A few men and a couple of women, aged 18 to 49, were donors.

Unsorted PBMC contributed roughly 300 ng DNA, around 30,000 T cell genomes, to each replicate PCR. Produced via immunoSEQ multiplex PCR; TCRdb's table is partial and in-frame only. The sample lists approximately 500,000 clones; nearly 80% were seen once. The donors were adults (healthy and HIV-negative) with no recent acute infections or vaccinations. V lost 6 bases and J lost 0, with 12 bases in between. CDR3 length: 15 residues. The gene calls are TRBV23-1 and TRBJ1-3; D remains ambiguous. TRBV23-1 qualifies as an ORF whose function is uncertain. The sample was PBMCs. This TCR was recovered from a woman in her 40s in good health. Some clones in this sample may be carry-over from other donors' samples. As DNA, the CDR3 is TGCGCCAGCAGCCCCCCAAGGAACTCTGGAAACACCATATATTTT. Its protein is CASSPPRNSGNTIYF.